The next 8 T cell receptor beta chains were all read from a single sample in a study of identical twins. TCRdb redid the calling of the 5' RACE reads with MiXCR, one entry per CDR3 protein. The data hold some 300,000 distinct CDR3 sequences, with 9% to 15% observed a single time. The same sample was also used in a study of yellow fever vaccine responses in identical twins.

The sample comprised CD8+ T cells sorted from blood. These receptors came from a woman between 18 and 29 years old in good health.

The J gene is TRBJ2-2, the V gene TRBV5-1; no firm D call. The V gene's germline CDR1 is SGHRS and CDR2 YFSETQ. Trimming removed 4 bases from V and 6 bases from J, with 7 bases in between. CDR3 length equals 12 residues. CDR3 nucleotide sequence: TGCGCCAGCAGCCTTAACCCCGGGGAGCTGTTTTTT. The encoded protein is CASSLNPGELFF.

The sample holds a few counts of this clonotype. The V and J genes are TRBV5-1 and TRBJ1-1; possibly TRBD1 for D (5 bases). Per the germline V gene, CDR1 is SGHRS and CDR2 is YFSETQ. The CDR3 is 12 amino acids. Trimming removed 0 bases at V and 10 bases at J, with 10 bases between. The CDR3 coding sequence is TGCGCCAGCAGCTTGGCCGGGGGTTTAGCTTTCTTT. This encodes CASSLAGGLAFF.

The V gene is TRBV7-6, the J gene TRBJ2-3; the D is unclear. There are 14 residues in the CDR3. V was cut by 8 bases and J by 0 bases, with 12 bases left in between. From germline, CDR1 is SGHVS and CDR2 FNYEAQ. CDR3 DNA sequence: TGTGCCAGCCTGCCTCATCCTAGCACAGATACGCAGTATTTT. It is translated as CASLPHPSTDTQYF.

This clonotype was counted ten times or more. V is TRBV7-9 and J is TRBJ2-7; 8 nucleotides line up with TRBD2. CDR3 length: 15 amino acids. V was pared by 1 base and J by 5 bases, with 7 bases of the junction left unmatched. Looked up from germline, CDR1 is SEHNR and CDR2 is FQNEAQ (reference sequence). The CDR3 DNA follows: TGTGCCAGCAGCTTAGATCCGGGGGGGCCGGACGAGCAGTACGTC. It is translated as CASSLDPGGPDEQYV.

This clonotype occurred a few times. CDR3 in DNA: TGTGCCACCAGCAGAGGCCCAGATACGCAGTATTTT. The encoded protein is CATSRGPDTQYF. This chain connects TRBV15 to TRBJ2-3, with D unresolved. The CDR3 consists of 12 residues. Trimming removed 1 base from V and 4 bases from J, with 3 bases in between. Germline V gene data show CDR1 as LNHNV and CDR2 as YYDKDF (reference sequence).

This clonotype was found a few times. The chain joins TRBV9 to TRBJ2-2, with D possibly being TRBD1 (5 bases). The CDR3 runs 14 residues. Trimming shortened V by 4 bases and J by 5 bases, and 12 bases separated the two germline ends. Germline V gene lookup returns CDR1 SGDLS and CDR2 YYNGEE. CDR3 DNA sequence: TGTGCCAGCAGCCCCCCACCAGGGACCGGGGAGCTGTTTTTT. Translation gives CASSPPPGTGELFF.

The table lists this clonotype with many counts. The chain has TRBV2 and TRBJ1-2, with 8 bases matching TRBD1. Trimming took 5 bases from V and 8 from J; bases not matched to a gene: 7. Germline-derived CDR1 and CDR2 are SNHLY and FYNNEI. The CDR3 covers 13 residues. The CDR3 protein is CASSRQGFGGYTF. The DNA of the CDR3 is TGTGCCAGCAGTCGACAGGGGTTTGGCGGCTACACCTTC.

This clonotype occurred a few times. This chain joins TRBV7-6 and TRBJ2-1; D uncertain. The CDR3 runs to 15 residues. Looked up from germline, CDR1 is SGHVS and CDR2 is FNYEAQ. V lost 2 bases and J 2 bases, leaving 10 bases between the germline ends. CDR3 protein: CASSLPPFTYNEQFF. The CDR3 DNA sequence: TGTGCCAGCAGCTTACCCCCTTTTACCTACAATGAGCAGTTCTTC.